The 4 T cell receptor beta chains below all came from one sample that was sequenced in a study of tumor and adjacent non-tumor tissue in lung cancer. A modified ARM-PCR protocol with three rounds of nested PCR amplified TCRbeta. TCRdb used MiXCR to reprocess the multiplex PCR reads, holding one entry per CDR3 protein. The sample carries more than 85,000 distinct CDR3 sequences, around three fifths recorded once. No cell sorting was done before RNA was extracted from the tissue. The sample taken for sequencing was lung tumor tissue. All receptors come from a man in his sixties or seventies with non-small cell lung cancer.

The chain combines TRBV29-1 with TRBJ2-1; D might be TRBD1 (5 bases). The germline gives CDR1 SQVTM, CDR2 ANQGSEA. Trimming took 5 bases from V and 6 from J, leaving 14 bases between them. This CDR3 has 13 residues. The CDR3 sequence is CSVSQDEINEQFF. DNA of the CDR3: TGCAGCGTTTCACAGGATGAGATCAATGAGCAGTTCTTC.

This clonotype was picked up many times. This chain links TRBV29-1 with TRBJ1-1; D ambiguous. The CDR3 runs 13 residues. Germline CDR1 is SQVTM and CDR2 is ANQGSEA. V lost 5 bases to trimming and J lost 1 base, with 11 bases between them. The CDR3 coding sequence is TGCAGCGTTATGGACGGCCCGAACACTGAAGCTTTCTTT. It translates to CSVMDGPNTEAFF.

With regard to this clonotype: This could be a read error, since a much larger clone is one nucleotide away. The chain couples TRBV7-9 to TRBJ2-3; D gene unclear. Germline assignment: CDR1 SEHNR and CDR2 FQNEAQ (reference sequence). The CDR3 contains 15 residues. CDR3 DNA sequence: TGTGCCAGCACCCACCTCGCATCGAGCACAGATACGCGGTATTTT. Its protein product is CASTHLASSTDTRYF.

J is TRBJ2-3 and V is TRBV30, with a weak D call TRBD1 (6 bases). The CDR3 covers 15 residues. Trimming took 2 bases from V and 3 from J, leaving 15 bases between them. Germline V gives CDR1 GTSNPN, CDR2 SVGIG (reference sequence). CDR3 in amino acids: CAWSPGVWRTDTQYF. Here the CDR3 DNA reads TGTGCCTGGAGTCCAGGGGTATGGCGGACAGATACGCAGTATTTT.